Given below is one T cell receptor beta chain in context. Antigen specificity is unknown. Using immunoSEQ multiplex PCR, the repertoire was profiled, and TCRdb retains in-frame clones only, with some absent. The sample lists under 70,000 clones; about 90% were seen once. The CDR3 runs 14 residues. V lost 5 bases, J lost 8 bases, and 18 bases lay in between. Germline V gene sequence: CDR1 SGHNT, CDR2 YENEEA. The sample is drawn from a study of T cell responses to AZD1222 COVID-19 vaccine. The study's findings and limits: Clonal diversity was possibly underestimated, and white British individuals and females predominated among donors. All repertoire sampling was performed exclusively after the peak T cell response.

This clonotype originated in an adult who received the AZD1222 COVID-19 vaccine. The J gene is TRBJ1-1, the V gene TRBV11-3; no clear D. The specimen was peripheral blood, collected 28 days after the second AZD1222 dose. CDR3 DNA sequence: TGTGCCAGCAGCCGGAGTTGGCAGATTGGAGAAGCTTTCTTT. Translated, it gives CASSRSWQIGEAFF.